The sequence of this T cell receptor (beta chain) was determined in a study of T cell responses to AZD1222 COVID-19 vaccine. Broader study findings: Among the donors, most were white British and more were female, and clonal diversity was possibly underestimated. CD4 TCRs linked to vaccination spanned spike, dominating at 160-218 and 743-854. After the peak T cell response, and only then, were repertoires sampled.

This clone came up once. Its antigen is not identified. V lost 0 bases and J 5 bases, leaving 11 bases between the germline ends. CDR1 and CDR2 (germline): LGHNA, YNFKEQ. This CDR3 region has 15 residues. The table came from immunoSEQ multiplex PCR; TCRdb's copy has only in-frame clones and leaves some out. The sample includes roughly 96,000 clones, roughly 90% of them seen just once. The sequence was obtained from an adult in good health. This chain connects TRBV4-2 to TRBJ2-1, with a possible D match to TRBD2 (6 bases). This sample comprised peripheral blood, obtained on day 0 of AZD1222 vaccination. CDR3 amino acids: CASSQEPRGNNEQFF. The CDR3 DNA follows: TGTGCCAGCAGCCAAGAGCCCCGGGGGAACAATGAGCAGTTCTTC.